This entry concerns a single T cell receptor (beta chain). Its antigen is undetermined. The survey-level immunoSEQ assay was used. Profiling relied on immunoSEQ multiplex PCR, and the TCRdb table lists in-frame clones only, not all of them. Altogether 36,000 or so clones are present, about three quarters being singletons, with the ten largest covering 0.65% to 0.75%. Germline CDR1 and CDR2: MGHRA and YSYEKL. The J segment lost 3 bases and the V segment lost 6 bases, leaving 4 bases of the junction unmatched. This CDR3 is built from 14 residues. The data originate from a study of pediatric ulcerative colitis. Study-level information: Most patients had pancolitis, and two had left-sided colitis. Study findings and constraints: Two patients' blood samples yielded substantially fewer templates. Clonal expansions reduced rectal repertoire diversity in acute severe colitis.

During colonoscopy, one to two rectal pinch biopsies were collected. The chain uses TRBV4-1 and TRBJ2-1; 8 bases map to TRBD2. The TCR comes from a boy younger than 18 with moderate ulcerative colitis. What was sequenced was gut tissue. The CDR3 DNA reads TGCGCCAGCAGGGCCGGGACTAGCTACAATGAGCAGTTCTTC. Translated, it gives CASRAGTSYNEQFF.